Described below is a single T cell receptor (beta chain) sequence and its context. Study processing details: Estimated nucleated cell counts came from reference gene primer amplification. The repertoire was sequenced with immunoSEQ multiplex PCR; TCRdb's copy has only in-frame clones and lacks some. D and trimming come from the DNA, and the V and J calls and clone size come from that table. The sample lists 230,000 or so clones; approximately 82% were seen once. The CDR3 covers 13 residues. Germline loops: CDR1 SQVTM, CDR2 ANQGSEA. J was trimmed by 7 bases and V by 7 bases; bases with no gene match: 5. This record comes from a study of blood T cell repertoires in COVID-19. Study at large: Sample material is recorded as cDNA or gDNA derived from T cells, B-cell-depleted T cells, or PBMCs.

The chain couples TRBV29-1 to TRBJ2-1; TRBD1 aligns across 12 bases. The receptor was isolated from a woman between 40 and 55 years old who had recovered from COVID-19. The sample was peripheral blood. CDR3 sequence: CSAGTGGSNEQFF. CDR3 bases: TGCAGCGCGGGGACAGGGGGCTCAAATGAGCAGTTCTTC.